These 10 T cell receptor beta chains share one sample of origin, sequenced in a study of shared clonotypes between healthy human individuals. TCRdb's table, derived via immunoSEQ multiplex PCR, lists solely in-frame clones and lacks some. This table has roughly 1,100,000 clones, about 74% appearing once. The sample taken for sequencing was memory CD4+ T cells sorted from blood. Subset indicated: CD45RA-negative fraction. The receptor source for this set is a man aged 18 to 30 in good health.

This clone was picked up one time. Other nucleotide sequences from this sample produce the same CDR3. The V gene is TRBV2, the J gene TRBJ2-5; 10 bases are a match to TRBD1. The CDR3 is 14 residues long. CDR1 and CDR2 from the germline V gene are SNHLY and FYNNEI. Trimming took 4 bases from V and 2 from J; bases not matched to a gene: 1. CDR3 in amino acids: CASSADRGQETQYF. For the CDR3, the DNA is TGTGCCAGCAGTGCGGACAGGGGGCAAGAGACCCAGTACTTC.

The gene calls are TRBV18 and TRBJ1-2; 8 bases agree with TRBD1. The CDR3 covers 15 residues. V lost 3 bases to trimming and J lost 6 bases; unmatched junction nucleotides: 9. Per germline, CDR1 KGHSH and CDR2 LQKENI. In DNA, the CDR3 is TGTGCCAGCTCACCTCAGGGTGGACAGGGCGATGGCTACACCTTC. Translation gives CASSPQGGQGDGYTF.

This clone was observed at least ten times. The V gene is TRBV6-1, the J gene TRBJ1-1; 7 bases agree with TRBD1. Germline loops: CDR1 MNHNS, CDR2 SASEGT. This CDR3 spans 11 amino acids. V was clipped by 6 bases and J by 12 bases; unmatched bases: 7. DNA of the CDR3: TGTGCCAGCAGCTTTACAGGGGTAACTTTCTTT. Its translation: CASSFTGVTFF.

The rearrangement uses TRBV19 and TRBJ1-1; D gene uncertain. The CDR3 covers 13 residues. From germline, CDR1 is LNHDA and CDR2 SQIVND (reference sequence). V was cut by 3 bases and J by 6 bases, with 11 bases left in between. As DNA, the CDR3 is TGTGCCAGTAGTATCCACAAGGTCCCTGAAGCTTTCTTT. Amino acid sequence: CASSIHKVPEAFF.

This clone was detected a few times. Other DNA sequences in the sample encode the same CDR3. The CDR3 DNA sequence: TGTGCCAGCAGTGGAGGGCCCAACTCCTACGAGCAGTACTTC. This gives the protein CASSGGPNSYEQYF. The chain recombines TRBV6-1 with TRBJ2-7, with D possibly TRBD2 on 5 matching bases. The length of the CDR3 is 14 residues. Germline V CDR1 and CDR2: MNHNS, SASEGT. Trimming stripped 4 bases from V and 0 bases from J, with 10 bases between.

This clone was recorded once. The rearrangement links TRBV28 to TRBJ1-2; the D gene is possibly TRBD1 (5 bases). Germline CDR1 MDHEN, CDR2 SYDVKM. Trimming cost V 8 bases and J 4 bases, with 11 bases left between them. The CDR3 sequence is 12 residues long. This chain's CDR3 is CASQQATYGYTF. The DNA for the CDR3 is TGTGCCAGCCAACAGGCCACCTATGGCTACACCTTC.

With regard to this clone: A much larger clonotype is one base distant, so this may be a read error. The CDR3 DNA sequence: TGTGCCAGCAGCCGGGGGCCAGATACGCAGTATTTT. Its protein is CASSRGPDTQYF. The rearrangement links TRBV6-1 to TRBJ2-3; D tentatively fits TRBD1 or TRBD2 (6 bases each). V lost 6 bases and J lost 4, with 8 bases in between. CDR1 MNHNS and CDR2 SASEGT come from the germline V gene. The CDR3 runs to 12 residues.

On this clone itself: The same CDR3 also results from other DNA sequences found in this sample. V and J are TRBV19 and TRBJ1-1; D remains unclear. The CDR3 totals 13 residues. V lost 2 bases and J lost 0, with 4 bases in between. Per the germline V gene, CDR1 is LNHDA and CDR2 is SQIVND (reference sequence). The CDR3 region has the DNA TGTGCCAGTAGTATAAGGGTGAACACTGAAGCTTTCTTT. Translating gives CASSIRVNTEAFF.

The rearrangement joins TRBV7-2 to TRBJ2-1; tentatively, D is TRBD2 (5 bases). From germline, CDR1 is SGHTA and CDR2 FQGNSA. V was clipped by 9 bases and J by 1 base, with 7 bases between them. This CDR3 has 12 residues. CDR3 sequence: CASRLSYNEQFF. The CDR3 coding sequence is TGTGCCAGTAGACTATCCTACAATGAGCAGTTCTTC.

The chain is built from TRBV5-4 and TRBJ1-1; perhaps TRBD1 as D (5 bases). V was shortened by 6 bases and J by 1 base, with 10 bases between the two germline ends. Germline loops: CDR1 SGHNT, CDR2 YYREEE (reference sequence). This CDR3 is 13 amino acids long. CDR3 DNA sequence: TGTGCCAGCAACTCCGGGACGAACACTGAAGCTTTCTTT. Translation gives CASNSGTNTEAFF.